This T cell receptor beta chain was observed in a study of PD-1 blockade in classical Hodgkin lymphoma. Findings and limits, study-wide: Relapsed/refractory patients reportedly had lower baseline diversity than newly diagnosed patients. There was a significant rise in CD4+ TCR diversity by C4D1, with no such rise for CD8+. Any patient who commenced nivolumab under 1 year after ASCT was excluded.

This CDR3 is built from 13 residues. V was pared by 6 bases and J by 7 bases, with 10 bases between. Germline lookup yields CDR1 LNHNV and CDR2 YYDKDF (reference sequence). Regarding this clone: Its antigen is not known.

TCRdb's copy holds only in-frame clones and misses some; the assay was immunoSEQ multiplex PCR. Of approximately 100,000 clones detected, 75% to 90% appear once; the ten largest clones hold under 8%. Every patient was affected by relapse after autologous stem cell transplantation, while exposure to brentuximab vedotin was not uniform. Here the sequenced sample was peripheral blood mononuclear cells (PBMCs), taken before the second cycle of nivolumab. The clonotype was recovered from a human donor with classical Hodgkin lymphoma. The chain joins TRBV15 to TRBJ1-6, with D possibly being TRBD1 (6 bases). The CDR3 here is CATSAGVNSPLHF. The DNA for the CDR3 is TGTGCCACCAGTGCAGGGGTCAATTCACCCCTCCACTTT.